A selection of T cell receptor beta chains follows, all from one sample in a study of beta chain features in type 1 diabetes. Produced via immunoSEQ multiplex PCR; TCRdb's table is partial and in-frame only. The data show hundreds of thousands of clones, with about 12% seen just once and 0.017% held by the top ten. Sequencing used naive CD4+ T cells from blood. The receptors derive from a man in his late teens or twenties in good health. Each CDR3 is given with its conserved first and last residue. Fields, in order: CDR3 length, V gene, clone size, J gene, D gene, CDR3 DNA, CDR3 protein. The D gene is left open where the match is weak. Expanded clones get a size class; other rows say once, few or many, or leave the size out.

cdr3_length: 16; v_call: TRBV4-2; clone_size: .; j_call: TRBJ1-1; d_call: TRBD1; cdr3_nt: TGTGCCAGCAGCCAACCGGACAGGGGGCGGAACACTGAAGCTTTCTTT; cdr3_aa: CASSQPDRGRNTEAFF
cdr3_length: 13; v_call: TRBV28; clone_size: few; j_call: TRBJ2-7; d_call: .; cdr3_nt: TGTGCCATCACAGGGCCTGTTTATGACGAGCAGTACTTC; cdr3_aa: CAITGPVYDEQYF
cdr3_length: 18; v_call: TRBV28; clone_size: .; j_call: TRBJ2-3; d_call: TRBD2; cdr3_nt: TGTGCCAGCAGTCCCTCAACCGCTAAGGCGGGGGGGCCAGATACGCAGTATTTT; cdr3_aa: CASSPSTAKAGGPDTQYF
cdr3_length: 15; v_call: TRBV5-4; clone_size: .; j_call: TRBJ2-7; d_call: TRBD2; cdr3_nt: TGTGCCAGCAGCTCCATAGCGGGAGGGCGCTACGAGCAGTACTTC; cdr3_aa: CASSSIAGGRYEQYF
cdr3_length: 17; v_call: TRBV5-6; clone_size: .; j_call: TRBJ1-5; d_call: .; cdr3_nt: TGTGCCAGCAGCTTGGGCCTTACTCCCCATAGCAATCAGCCCCAGCATTTT; cdr3_aa: CASSLGLTPHSNQPQHF
cdr3_length: 12; v_call: TRBV29-1; clone_size: many; j_call: TRBJ2-3; d_call: .; cdr3_nt: TGCAGCGCTGCCGGGGATGTGGGTACGCAGTATTTT; cdr3_aa: CSAAGDVGTQYF
cdr3_length: 13; v_call: TRBV30; clone_size: .; j_call: TRBJ2-5; d_call: .; cdr3_nt: TGTGCCTGGAGTGTGCAGGGTGGGGAGACCCAGTACTTC; cdr3_aa: CAWSVQGGETQYF
cdr3_length: 16; v_call: TRBV9; clone_size: .; j_call: TRBJ1-1; d_call: .; cdr3_nt: TGTGCCAGCAGCTCTTGGACAGAGACAGTAGTGGCTGAAGCTTTCTTT; cdr3_aa: CASSSWTETVVAEAFF
cdr3_length: 14; v_call: TRBV7-2; clone_size: .; j_call: TRBJ2-1; d_call: TRBD2; cdr3_nt: TGTGCCAGCAGCCCCCGGGGACTATCGGATGAGCAGTTCTTC; cdr3_aa: CASSPRGLSDEQFF
cdr3_length: 15; v_call: TRBV6-5; clone_size: .; j_call: TRBJ1-5; d_call: .; cdr3_nt: TGTGCCAGCAGTTACTCGATCAGGGGAGATCAGCCCCAGCATTTT; cdr3_aa: CASSYSIRGDQPQHF
cdr3_length: 15; v_call: TRBV7-9; clone_size: .; j_call: TRBJ2-2; d_call: .; cdr3_nt: TGTGCCAGCAGCTTGGTTAGCGCGGGCACCGGGGAGCTGTTTTTT; cdr3_aa: CASSLVSAGTGELFF
cdr3_length: 14; v_call: TRBV4-3; clone_size: .; j_call: TRBJ2-1; d_call: .; cdr3_nt: TGCGCCAGCAGCCAAGAGAGCAGGGGAGATGAGCAGTTCTTC; cdr3_aa: CASSQESRGDEQFF
cdr3_length: 12; v_call: TRBV19; clone_size: few; j_call: TRBJ1-5; d_call: TRBD1; cdr3_nt: TGTGCCAGTAGTACGGACAGGTTGACCCAGCATTTT; cdr3_aa: CASSTDRLTQHF
cdr3_length: 12; v_call: TRBV28; clone_size: few; j_call: TRBJ2-7; d_call: .; cdr3_nt: TGTGCCAGGATACAGGGTCGCTACGAGCAGTACTTC; cdr3_aa: CARIQGRYEQYF
cdr3_length: 13; v_call: TRBV6-4; clone_size: few; j_call: TRBJ2-3; d_call: .; cdr3_nt: TGTGCCAGCAGTGATGGGAGGACAGATACGCAGTATTTT; cdr3_aa: CASSDGRTDTQYF
cdr3_length: 15; v_call: TRBV9; clone_size: .; j_call: TRBJ1-6; d_call: .; cdr3_nt: TGTGCCAGCAGCGCCCAGGGAGGGTATAATTCACCCCTCCACTTT; cdr3_aa: CASSAQGGYNSPLHF